This T cell receptor (beta chain) was captured in a study of T cell responses to AZD1222 COVID-19 vaccine. Findings and caveats of the study: Breadth and depth of Spike-specific TCRs rose after two AZD1222 doses. Across spike, vaccine-associated CD4 TCRs were found, dominant at 160-218 and 743-854. Donors, mostly white British, included more females; clonal diversity was possibly underestimated.

Only in-frame clones appear in the TCRdb table, and some are missing; sequencing was by immunoSEQ multiplex PCR. The sample holds some 140,000 clones, over 85% seen once. The CDR3 contains 12 residues. Germline CDR1 is SGHAT and CDR2 is FQNNGV. Trimming removed 1 base from V and 3 bases from J, with 3 bases in between. Details on this clone: The antigen remains unidentified.

The V call is TRBV11-2, the J call TRBJ1-2; D call uncertain. Sequences were derived from peripheral blood, sampled on day 0 of AZD1222 vaccination. This clonotype was sampled from an adult in good health. The CDR3 DNA sequence: TGTGCCAGCAGCTTAGGGGACTATGGCTACACCTTC. It yields the protein CASSLGDYGYTF.